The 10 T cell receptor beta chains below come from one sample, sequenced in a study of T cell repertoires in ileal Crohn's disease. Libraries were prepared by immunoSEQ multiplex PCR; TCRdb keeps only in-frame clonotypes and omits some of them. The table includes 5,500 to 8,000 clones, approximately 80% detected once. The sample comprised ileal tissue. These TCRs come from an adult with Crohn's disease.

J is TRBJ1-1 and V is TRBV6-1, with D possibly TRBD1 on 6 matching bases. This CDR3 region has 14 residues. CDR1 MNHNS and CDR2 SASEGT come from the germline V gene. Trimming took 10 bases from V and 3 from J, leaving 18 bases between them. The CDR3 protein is CAISSGQGYTEAFF. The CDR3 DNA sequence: TGTGCCATCAGCTCCGGTCAGGGGTACACTGAAGCTTTCTTT.

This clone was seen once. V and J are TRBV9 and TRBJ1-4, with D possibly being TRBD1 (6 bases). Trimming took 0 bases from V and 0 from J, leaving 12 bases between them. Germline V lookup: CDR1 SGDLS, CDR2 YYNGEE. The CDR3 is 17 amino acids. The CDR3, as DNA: TGTGCCAGCAGCGTAGGCCCAGGGGCAGCAACTAATGAAAAACTGTTTTTT. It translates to CASSVGPGAATNEKLFF.

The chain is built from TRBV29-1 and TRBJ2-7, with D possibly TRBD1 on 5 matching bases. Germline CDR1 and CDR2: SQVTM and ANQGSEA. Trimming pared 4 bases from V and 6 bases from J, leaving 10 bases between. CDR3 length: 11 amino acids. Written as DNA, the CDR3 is TGCAGCGTTGTGGTTAGGGGCGAGCAGTACTTC. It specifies CSVVVRGEQYF.

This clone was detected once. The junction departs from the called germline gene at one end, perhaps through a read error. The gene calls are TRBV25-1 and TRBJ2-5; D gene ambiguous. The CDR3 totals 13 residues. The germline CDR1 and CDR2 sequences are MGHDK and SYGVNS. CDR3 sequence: CASSEQIQETQYF. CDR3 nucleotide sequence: TGTGCCAGCAGTGAGCAGATACAAGAAACCCAGTACTTC.

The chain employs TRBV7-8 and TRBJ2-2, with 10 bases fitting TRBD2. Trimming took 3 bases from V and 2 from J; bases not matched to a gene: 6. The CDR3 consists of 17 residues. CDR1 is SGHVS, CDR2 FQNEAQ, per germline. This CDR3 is CASSFPSGSVNTGELFF. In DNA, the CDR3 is TGTGCCAGCAGCTTTCCTAGCGGGAGTGTCAACACCGGGGAGCTGTTTTTT.

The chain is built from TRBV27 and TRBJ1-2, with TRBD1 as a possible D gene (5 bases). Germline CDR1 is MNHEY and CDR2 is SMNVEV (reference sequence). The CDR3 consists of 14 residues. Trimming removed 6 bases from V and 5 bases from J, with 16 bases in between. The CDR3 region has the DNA TGTGCCAGCAGGAGGGACTGGGAGGGGTATGGCTACACCTTC. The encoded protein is CASRRDWEGYGYTF.

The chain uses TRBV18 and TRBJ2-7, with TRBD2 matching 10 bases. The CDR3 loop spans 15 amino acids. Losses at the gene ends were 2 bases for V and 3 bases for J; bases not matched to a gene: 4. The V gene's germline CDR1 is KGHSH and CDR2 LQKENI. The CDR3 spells CASSPIAGGSYEQYF. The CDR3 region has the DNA TGTGCCAGCTCACCAATAGCGGGAGGTAGCTACGAGCAGTACTTC.

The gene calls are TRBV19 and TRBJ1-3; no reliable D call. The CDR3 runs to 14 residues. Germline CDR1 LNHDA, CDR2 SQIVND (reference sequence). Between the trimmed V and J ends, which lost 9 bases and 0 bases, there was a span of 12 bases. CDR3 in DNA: TGTGCCAGCATTCATTGGAGCTCTGGAAACACCATATATTTT. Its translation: CASIHWSSGNTIYF.

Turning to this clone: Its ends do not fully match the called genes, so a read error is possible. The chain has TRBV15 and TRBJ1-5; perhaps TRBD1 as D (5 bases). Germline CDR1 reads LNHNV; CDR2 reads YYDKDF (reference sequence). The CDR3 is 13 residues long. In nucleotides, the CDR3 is TGTGCCACCAGCGGAGAAGGGGAACAGCCCCAGCATTTT. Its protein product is CATSGEGEQPQHF.

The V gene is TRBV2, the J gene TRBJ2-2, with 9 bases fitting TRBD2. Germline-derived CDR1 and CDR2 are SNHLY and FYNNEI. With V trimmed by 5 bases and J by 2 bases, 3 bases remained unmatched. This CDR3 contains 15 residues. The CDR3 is CASSPSGVNTGELFF. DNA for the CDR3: TGTGCCAGCAGTCCTAGCGGGGTTAACACCGGGGAGCTGTTTTTT.